A selection of T cell receptor beta chains follows, all from one sample in a study of blood T cell repertoires in COVID-19. Sequencing was performed with immunoSEQ multiplex PCR; in TCRdb, only in-frame clones are kept and a portion is missing. This table has approximately 330,000 clones, 88% appearing once. The sample comprised peripheral blood. The receptors here all came from a woman aged 45-60 years with active or convalescent COVID-19. The CDR3 runs from the conserved cysteine through the conserved F or W. Fields, in order: CDR3 DNA, CDR3 protein, D gene, J gene, V gene, clone size. A D gene is named only where the DNA matches it firmly. For some rows the clone size is stated as once, few or many, or as a class when expanded; others skip it.

DNA: TGTGCCAGCAGTTTCGAAACGGGAACTGAAGCTTTCTTT; CDR3: CASSFETGTEAFF; D: -; J: TRBJ1-1; V: TRBV12-3/TRBV12-4; size: -
DNA: TGTGCCAGTGCGAGGGGGACCTCCTACGAGCAGTACTTC; CDR3: CASARGTSYEQYF; D: -; J: TRBJ2-7; V: TRBV3-1/TRBV3-2; size: -
DNA: TGTGCCAGCAGCTCATCCGGGACAGGCTACGAGCAGTACTTC; CDR3: CASSSSGTGYEQYF; D: TRBD1; J: TRBJ2-7; V: TRBV11-3; size: -
DNA: TGCAGGGACGGGAACGACGAGCAGTACTTC; CDR3: CRDGNDEQYF; D: -; J: TRBJ2-7; V: TRBV29-1; size: -
DNA: TGTGCCAGTAGTCAAAGGGCAGCGGGAGGGCAGCAGTTCTTC; CDR3: CASSQRAAGGQQFF; D: TRBD2; J: TRBJ2-1; V: TRBV19; size: -
DNA: TGTGCCAGTAGCATGACAGGTACGCCCTACGAGCAGTACTTC; CDR3: CASSMTGTPYEQYF; D: -; J: TRBJ2-7; V: TRBV19; size: once
DNA: TGTGCCAGCTCACCATCCGGGACTAGCCCCCATGAGCAGTTCTTC; CDR3: CASSPSGTSPHEQFF; D: TRBD2; J: TRBJ2-1; V: TRBV18; size: -
DNA: TGCAGTGCTAGTGGGCAGGGCAGGACAGATACGCAGTATTTT; CDR3: CSASGQGRTDTQYF; D: -; J: TRBJ2-3; V: TRBV20-1; size: -
DNA: TGCAGCGTTTCTTCAGGGCTAGTCACAGATACGCAGTATTTT; CDR3: CSVSSGLVTDTQYF; D: -; J: TRBJ2-3; V: TRBV29-1; size: -
DNA: TGTGCCAGCAGCTCTAGGACAGGGAGTGATTCACCCCTCCACTTT; CDR3: CASSSRTGSDSPLHF; D: TRBD1; J: TRBJ1-6; V: TRBV5-4; size: few
DNA: TGTGCCAGCAGCCCGCTAGCGGGTACAGATACGCAGTATTTT; CDR3: CASSPLAGTDTQYF; D: TRBD2; J: TRBJ2-3; V: TRBV7-3; size: -
DNA: TGTGCCAGTAGTCGGACGGGAAATAACTATGGCTACACCTTC; CDR3: CASSRTGNNYGYTF; D: -; J: TRBJ1-2; V: TRBV19; size: -
DNA: TGCGCCAGCAGTGCTTCCGCAGGCCCCTACGAGCAGTACTTC; CDR3: CASSASAGPYEQYF; D: -; J: TRBJ2-7; V: TRBV5-1; size: -
DNA: TGTGCCAGCAGTCGCGGACAGGGGGTGTATTGGGCTCAGCCCCAGCATTTT; CDR3: CASSRGQGVYWAQPQHF; D: TRBD1; J: TRBJ1-5; V: TRBV28; size: -
DNA: TGTGCCAGCAGCCCGCGACGTAGCGGGACGGCAGATACGCAGTATTTT; CDR3: CASSPRRSGTADTQYF; D: TRBD2; J: TRBJ2-3; V: TRBV9; size: once
DNA: TGTGCCAGCAGCTTGGGACAGCCCTCAACTAATGAAAAACTGTTTTTT; CDR3: CASSLGQPSTNEKLFF; D: TRBD1; J: TRBJ1-4; V: TRBV7-2; size: -
DNA: TGTGCCAGCAGCCTCGGAGGGTACGAGCAGTACTTC; CDR3: CASSLGGYEQYF; D: -; J: TRBJ2-7; V: TRBV3-1/TRBV3-2; size: -
DNA: TGTGCCAGCAGTGAGGTACAGTCTCGCCGTACTGAAGCTTTCTTT; CDR3: CASSEVQSRRTEAFF; D: -; J: TRBJ1-1; V: TRBV6-1; size: -
DNA: TGTGCCAGCTCACCCCGGGACAGGGCCCAAGAGACCCAGTACTTC; CDR3: CASSPRDRAQETQYF; D: TRBD1; J: TRBJ2-5; V: TRBV18; size: -
DNA: TGTGCCAGCCGTGTCTACGGGACAGATAATGAAAAACTGTTTTTT; CDR3: CASRVYGTDNEKLFF; D: TRBD1; J: TRBJ1-4; V: TRBV27; size: -
DNA: TGCAGCGCCGCGGGGTGGGCAGGGGGGAACGAGCAGTACTTC; CDR3: CSAAGWAGGNEQYF; D: -; J: TRBJ2-7; V: TRBV29-1; size: -
DNA: TGTGCCAGCAGTTTACGGGGGACCGTAAATTCACCCCTCCACTTT; CDR3: CASSLRGTVNSPLHF; D: -; J: TRBJ1-6; V: TRBV28; size: -
DNA: TGTGCCTGGAGTCCGGGACAGGGATATGAAGAGACCCAGTACTTC; CDR3: CAWSPGQGYEETQYF; D: TRBD1; J: TRBJ2-5; V: TRBV30; size: -
DNA: TGTGCCAGCAGCCAAGATTCGGTCGCTAGCGGGGGGCCGGTTCGCACAGATACGCAGTATTTT; CDR3: CASSQDSVASGGPVRTDTQYF; D: TRBD2; J: TRBJ2-3; V: TRBV3-1/TRBV3-2; size: -
DNA: TGTGCCACCAGCAGAGACGCTAGCGGCCTCCTCTCCTACGAGCAGTACTTC; CDR3: CATSRDASGLLSYEQYF; D: TRBD2; J: TRBJ2-7; V: TRBV15; size: -
DNA: TGTGCCAGCAGCCAAGTTAGCGGGAGGGGGGCTGGGGCCAACGTCCTGACTTTC; CDR3: CASSQVSGRGAGANVLTF; D: TRBD2; J: TRBJ2-6; V: TRBV3-1/TRBV3-2; size: -
DNA: TGTGCCAGCAGCTTAGCAGGGGGTACTAATGAAAAACTGTTTTTT; CDR3: CASSLAGGTNEKLFF; D: -; J: TRBJ1-4; V: TRBV7-9; size: -
DNA: TGTGCCAGCAGCCTACGGGGGACAGGGTCGAACACCGGGGAGCTGTTTTTT; CDR3: CASSLRGTGSNTGELFF; D: TRBD1; J: TRBJ2-2; V: TRBV27; size: few
DNA: TGTGCCAGCAGCTCACTACTGAAGAACACTGAAGCTTTCTTT; CDR3: CASSSLLKNTEAFF; D: -; J: TRBJ1-1; V: TRBV5-8; size: -
DNA: TGTGCCAGCAGGGGACAGGGTGGCCCAGATACGCAGTATTTT; CDR3: CASRGQGGPDTQYF; D: TRBD1; J: TRBJ2-3; V: TRBV6-5; size: -
DNA: TGTGCCAGCAGCTTAACGTACGAGGATGAGCAGTTCTTC; CDR3: CASSLTYEDEQFF; D: -; J: TRBJ2-1; V: TRBV7-3; size: -
DNA: TGTGCCAGCAGTTACTCCTCCAGTGAACACGAGCAGTACTTC; CDR3: CASSYSSSEHEQYF; D: -; J: TRBJ2-7; V: TRBV6-5; size: -
DNA: TGCAGCGTTGCAGGGGGATACACTGAAGCTTTCTTT; CDR3: CSVAGGYTEAFF; D: TRBD1; J: TRBJ1-1; V: TRBV29-1; size: -
DNA: TGTGCCAGCAGCTTTCGAGGGAATCAGCCCCAGCATTTT; CDR3: CASSFRGNQPQHF; D: -; J: TRBJ1-5; V: TRBV7-2; size: once
DNA: TGTGCCACCAGTGATTTGATTTTCGGCAGGGTGGCCAAAAACATTCAGTACTTC; CDR3: CATSDLIFGRVAKNIQYF; D: -; J: TRBJ2-4; V: TRBV24-1; size: -
DNA: TGTGCCAGCAGCAGGGACAGGAACACTGAAGCTTTCTTT; CDR3: CASSRDRNTEAFF; D: TRBD1; J: TRBJ1-1; V: TRBV6-5; size: -
DNA: TGCGCCAGCAGCCAATCCGGGACTAGCGGGGGGCCGTATTTT; CDR3: CASSQSGTSGGPYF; D: TRBD2; J: TRBJ2-3; V: TRBV4-1; size: -
DNA: TGTGCCAGCAGCCCGATGGGACAGGGTTTCGACGAGCAGTACTTC; CDR3: CASSPMGQGFDEQYF; D: TRBD1; J: TRBJ2-7; V: TRBV7-2; size: -
DNA: TGTGCCAGCAGCCAAATGGCCAGGGGGGTCAACACTGAAGCTTTCTTT; CDR3: CASSQMARGVNTEAFF; D: TRBD1; J: TRBJ1-1; V: TRBV3-1/TRBV3-2; size: -
DNA: TGTGCCATCAGTGAGACAGCAAATGGCTACACCTTC; CDR3: CAISETANGYTF; D: -; J: TRBJ1-2; V: TRBV10-3; size: -
DNA: TGTGCCAGCTCACCACCGGCAGGGGGCTACGAGCAGTACTTC; CDR3: CASSPPAGGYEQYF; D: TRBD1; J: TRBJ2-7; V: TRBV18; size: few
DNA: TGCGCCAGCAGCCAAGGTTTTAGAGACACCGGGGAGCTGTTTTTT; CDR3: CASSQGFRDTGELFF; D: -; J: TRBJ2-2; V: TRBV4-3; size: -
DNA: TGTGCCAGCTCACCAGACGACACAACCTACGAGCAGTACTTC; CDR3: CASSPDDTTYEQYF; D: -; J: TRBJ2-7; V: TRBV18; size: -
DNA: TGTGCCAGCAGCGTGCGCATACAGGGGGCGCCCACTGAAGCTTTCTTT; CDR3: CASSVRIQGAPTEAFF; D: TRBD1; J: TRBJ1-1; V: TRBV9; size: -
DNA: TGTGCCAGCAGCTTGGGACAGGGGGTCACCGGGGAGCTGTTTTTT; CDR3: CASSLGQGVTGELFF; D: TRBD1; J: TRBJ2-2; V: TRBV7-9; size: -
DNA: TGTGCCAGCAGTATAACCGGGACAGCGAACAATGAGCAGTTCTTC; CDR3: CASSITGTANNEQFF; D: TRBD1; J: TRBJ2-1; V: TRBV9; size: -
DNA: TGTGCCAGCAGCTTAGGCAGGGTAGTGTCCTACAATGAGCAGTTCTTC; CDR3: CASSLGRVVSYNEQFF; D: -; J: TRBJ2-1; V: TRBV7-6; size: -
DNA: TGTGCCAGCAGCTTAGATTACAGCTCTGGAAACACCATATATTTT; CDR3: CASSLDYSSGNTIYF; D: -; J: TRBJ1-3; V: TRBV7-2; size: -
DNA: TGTGCCACCAGTACCCCAGGGGAGTTATCCCAAGAGACCCAGTACTTC; CDR3: CATSTPGELSQETQYF; D: -; J: TRBJ2-5; V: TRBV24-1; size: -
DNA: TGTGCCAGCAGTTTCGCACAGGGGAATACGCAGTATTTT; CDR3: CASSFAQGNTQYF; D: TRBD1; J: TRBJ2-3; V: TRBV12-3/TRBV12-4; size: -
DNA: TGTGCCAGCAGCTTGGACAGCCAACGAGTCTCTGGGGCCAACGTCCTGACTTTC; CDR3: CASSLDSQRVSGANVLTF; D: -; J: TRBJ2-6; V: TRBV5-4; size: -
DNA: TGTGCCAGCAGTGTCATTGCGTCGTCCGGGGAGCTGTTTTTT; CDR3: CASSVIASSGELFF; D: -; J: TRBJ2-2; V: TRBV6-2/TRBV6-3; size: -
DNA: TGTGCCAGCAGAAGGGGGTCCCTGGGGTACAATGAGCAGTTCTTC; CDR3: CASRRGSLGYNEQFF; D: -; J: TRBJ2-1; V: TRBV28; size: -